This passage covers 15 T cell receptor beta chains from one sample sequenced in a study of regulatory T cells in long-lasting Graves disease. Time point specified: persistent/refractory GD, antithyroid drugs over 5 years with positive TRAb. The TCR library was made from RNA that had been extracted from PBMCs in TRIzol. Arm-PCR of CDR3 regions with iRepertoire HTBI primers generated TCR beta libraries. One entry per CDR3 protein results from TCRdb running MiXCR on the multiplex PCR reads. Of 500,000 to 700,000 distinct CDR3 sequences listed, 25% to 35% are singletons. The source material was peripheral blood mononuclear cells (PBMCs), sampled when the disease was refractory, from a patient treated with antithyroid drugs. The source is a female donor with Graves disease.

There are a few counts of this clonotype. This chain connects TRBV29-1 to TRBJ2-7; 9 positions agree with TRBD1. This CDR3 is built from 14 residues. The V and J ends lost 2 bases and 6 bases, in that order; junction bases with no gene match: 8. The germline CDR1 and CDR2 sequences are SQVTM and ANQGSEA. CDR3 sequence: CSVEPGQGSREQYF. The CDR3 nucleotides read TGCAGCGTTGAACCGGGACAGGGATCCCGCGAGCAGTACTTC.

This clonotype was detected many times. The rearrangement joins TRBV28 to TRBJ1-1; 9 bases are a match to TRBD1. Trimming took 1 base from V and 10 from J; bases not matched to a gene: 1. Germline V gene sequence: CDR1 MDHEN, CDR2 SYDVKM. The CDR3 extends over 12 amino acids. The CDR3 region has the DNA TGTGCCAGCAGTTTATTGGGACAGGGAGCTTTCTTT. Translation gives CASSLLGQGAFF.

This clonotype has a handful of counts. This chain links TRBV6-1 with TRBJ2-2; 13 bases map to TRBD2. Germline CDR1 reads MNHNS; CDR2 reads SASEGT. V shed 3 bases, J shed 8 bases, and the junction held 6 bases outside the gene matches. There are 16 residues in the CDR3. The CDR3 bases are TGTGCCAGCAGTGACGGACTAGCGGGAGTAAAAGGGGAGCTGTTTTTT. Translated: CASSDGLAGVKGELFF.

The chain uses TRBV7-8 and TRBJ2-4; the D call may be TRBD1 or TRBD2 (5 bases each). V lost 5 bases to trimming and J lost 0 bases, with 14 bases between them. Germline CDR1 reads SGHVS; CDR2 reads FQNEAQ. The length of the CDR3 is 16 residues. CDR3 residues: CASSARGLLAKNIQYF. The CDR3 bases are TGTGCCAGCAGCGCCCGGGGCCTACTAGCCAAAAACATTCAGTACTTC.

Details on this clonotype: A much larger clone differs by one base, so this may be a read error. The chain uses TRBV2 and TRBJ1-2; a possible D gene is TRBD1 (6 bases). There are 13 residues in the CDR3. Germline assignment: CDR1 SNHLY and CDR2 FYNNEI. CDR3 DNA: TGTGTCAGCTTTCGAGGTCAGGGGAGGGGCTACACCTTC. Its translation: CVSFRGQGRGYTF.

J is TRBJ1-5 and V is TRBV6-2 or TRBV6-3; D remains ambiguous. The length of the CDR3 is 12 residues. CDR1 and CDR2 (germline): MNHEY, SVGEGT. Trimming took off 7 bases at V and 7 bases at J, with 11 bases between the two ends. The chain's CDR3 is CASNTGGQPQHF. The CDR3 DNA sequence: TGTGCCAGCAATACGGGAGGGCAGCCCCAGCATTTT.

Points on this clonotype: Germline and junction disagree at one end, which may indicate a read error. The V gene is TRBV5-1, the J gene TRBJ1-1; D possibly corresponds to TRBD1 (6 bases). Germline values: CDR1 SGHRS, CDR2 YFSETQ. The CDR3 extends over 11 amino acids. This CDR3 reads CASSLQGVAFF. The DNA for the CDR3 is TGTGCCAGCAGCTTACAGGGAGTTGCTTTCTTT.

This clonotype was recorded a few times. The chain's CDR3 is CASSPPSGYTGELFF. In DNA, the CDR3 is TGTGCCAGCTCCCCACCTAGCGGATACACCGGGGAGCTGTTTTTT. The chain has TRBV6-1 and TRBJ2-2, with 7 bases fitting TRBD2. Per the germline V gene, CDR1 is MNHNS and CDR2 is SASEGT. The V and J ends lost 8 bases and 3 bases, in that order; junction bases with no gene match: 9. CDR3 length equals 15 residues.

The chain recombines TRBV6-1 with TRBJ2-7, with TRBD2 matching over 9 bases. The V gene's germline CDR1 is MNHNS and CDR2 SASEGT. The J segment lost 4 bases and the V segment lost 5 bases, leaving 15 bases of the junction unmatched. This CDR3 contains 17 residues. The CDR3 nucleotides are TGTGCCAGCAGTCCCGGGGGTAGGCGGGAGGGCCTGTACGAGCAGTACTTC. Its translation is CASSPGGRREGLYEQYF.

V is TRBV6-1 and J is TRBJ2-7; 7 bases are a match to TRBD2. This CDR3 region has 18 residues. V lost 7 bases and J lost 6; bases outside the gene matches: 24. Germline assignment: CDR1 MNHNS and CDR2 SASEGT. CDR3 in amino acids: CASTNLRGSVPRSLEQYF. CDR3 nucleotide sequence: TGTGCCAGCACGAACCTGCGGGGGAGCGTTCCCCGTTCCCTCGAGCAGTACTTC.

This sequence joins TRBV20-1 and TRBJ1-1; D is possibly TRBD1 (6 bases). The length of the CDR3 is 15 residues. The V gene lost 0 bases and the J gene lost 6 bases, with 17 bases spanning the gap. Germline lookup yields CDR1 DFQATT and CDR2 SNEGSKA (reference sequence). CDR3 sequence (DNA): TGCAGTGCTAGAGATCTAGTCTCTAGGGGGGCTGAAGCTTTCTTT. It codes for CSARDLVSRGAEAFF.

The genes are TRBV19 and TRBJ2-7, with a weak D call TRBD2 (6 bases). CDR1 is LNHDA and CDR2 is SQIVND in the germline V gene (reference sequence). Trimming pared 5 bases from V and 4 bases from J, leaving 15 bases between. CDR3 size: 14 residues. The CDR3 coding sequence is TGTGCCAGTAGTGGGGGACTCCTCGGGTACGAGCAGTACTTC. Its translation is CASSGGLLGYEQYF.

This clonotype has a handful of counts. The chain links TRBV28 to TRBJ1-5; 7 bases are a match to TRBD1. V lost 4 bases to trimming and J lost 7 bases; unmatched junction nucleotides: 10. The CDR3 spans 15 residues. Per germline, CDR1 MDHEN and CDR2 SYDVKM. The CDR3 protein is CASSYGRGTRQPQHF. In nucleotides, the CDR3 is TGTGCCAGCAGTTATGGCAGGGGGACGCGGCAGCCCCAGCATTTT.

This sequence joins TRBV30 and TRBJ1-1; D call uncertain. This CDR3 contains 11 residues. V was clipped by 8 bases and J by 3 bases, with 10 bases between them. Germline V CDR1 and CDR2: GTSNPN, SVGIG (reference sequence). CDR3 sequence: CAAPRDTEAFF. The CDR3 nucleotides are TGTGCCGCCCCTAGGGACACTGAAGCTTTCTTT.

At least ten counts were recorded for this clonotype. The V and J genes are TRBV11-2 and TRBJ2-7; 8 bases match TRBD2. This CDR3 region has 14 residues. CDR1 SGHAT and CDR2 FQNNGV come from the germline V gene. V shed 2 bases, J shed 4 bases, and the junction held 4 bases outside the gene matches. This CDR3 is CASSLSGRGYEQYF. CDR3 DNA: TGTGCCAGCAGCTTAAGCGGGAGAGGGTACGAGCAGTACTTC. The full variable domain, in which reference TRBV11-2 and TRBJ2-7 provide the parts outside the CDR3, is EAGVAQSPRYKIIEKRQSVAFWCNPISGHATLYWYQQILGQGPKLLIQFQNNGVVDDSQLPKDRFSAERLKGVDSTLKIQPAKLEDSAVYLCASSLSGRGYEQYFGPGTRLTVT.